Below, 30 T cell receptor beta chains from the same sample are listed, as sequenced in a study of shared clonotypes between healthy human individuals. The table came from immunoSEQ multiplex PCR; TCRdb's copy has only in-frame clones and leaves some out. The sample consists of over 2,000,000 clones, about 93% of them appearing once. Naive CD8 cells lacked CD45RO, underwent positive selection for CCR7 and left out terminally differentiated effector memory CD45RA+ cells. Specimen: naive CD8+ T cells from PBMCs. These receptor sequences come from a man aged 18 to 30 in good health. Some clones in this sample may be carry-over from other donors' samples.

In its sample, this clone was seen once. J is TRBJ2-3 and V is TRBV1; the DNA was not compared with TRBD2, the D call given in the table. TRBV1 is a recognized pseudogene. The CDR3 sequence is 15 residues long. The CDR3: CTSSQDRGSRYTQYF. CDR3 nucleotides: TGCACCAGCAGCCAAGACCGCGGGAGTCGGTATACGCAGTATTTT.

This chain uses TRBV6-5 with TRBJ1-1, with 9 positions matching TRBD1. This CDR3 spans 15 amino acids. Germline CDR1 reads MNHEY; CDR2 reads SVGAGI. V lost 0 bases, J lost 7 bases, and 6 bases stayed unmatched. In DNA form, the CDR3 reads TGTGCCAGCAGTTACTCCTCCGGGACAGGGCTTGAAGCTTTCTTT. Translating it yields CASSYSSGTGLEAFF.

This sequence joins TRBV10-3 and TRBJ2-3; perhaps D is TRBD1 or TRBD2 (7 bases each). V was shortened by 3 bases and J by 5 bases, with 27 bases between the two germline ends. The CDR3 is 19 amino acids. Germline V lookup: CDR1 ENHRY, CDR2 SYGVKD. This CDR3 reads CAISDLRGGDKASGDTQYF. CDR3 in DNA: TGTGCCATCAGTGACCTCAGGGGGGGCGATAAAGCATCCGGAGATACGCAGTATTTT.

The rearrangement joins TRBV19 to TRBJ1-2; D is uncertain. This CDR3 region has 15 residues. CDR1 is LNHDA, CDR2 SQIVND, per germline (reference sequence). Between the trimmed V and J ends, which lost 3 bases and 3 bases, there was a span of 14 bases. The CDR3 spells CASSMGQTIYYGYTF. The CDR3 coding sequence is TGTGCCAGTAGTATGGGTCAAACTATTTACTATGGCTACACCTTC. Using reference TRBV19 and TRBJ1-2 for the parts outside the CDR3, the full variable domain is DGGITQSPKYLFRKEGQNVTLSCEQNLNHDAMYWYRQDPGQGLRLIYYSQIVNDFQKGDIAEGYSVSREKKESFPLTVTSAQKNPTAFYLCASSMGQTIYYGYTFGSGTRLTVV.

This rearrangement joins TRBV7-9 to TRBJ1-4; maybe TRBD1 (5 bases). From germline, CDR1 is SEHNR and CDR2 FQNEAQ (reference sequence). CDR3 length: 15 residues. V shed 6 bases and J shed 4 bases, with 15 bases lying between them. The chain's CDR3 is CASSQTSGSNEKLFF. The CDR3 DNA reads TGTGCCAGCAGTCAAACATCAGGGAGTAATGAAAAACTGTTTTTT.

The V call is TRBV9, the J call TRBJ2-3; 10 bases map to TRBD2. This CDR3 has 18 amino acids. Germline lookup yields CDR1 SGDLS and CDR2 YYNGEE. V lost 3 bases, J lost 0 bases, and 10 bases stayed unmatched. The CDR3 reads CASSARSGLAASTDTQYF. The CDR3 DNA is TGTGCCAGCAGCGCGCGGAGCGGACTAGCGGCTAGCACAGATACGCAGTATTTT.

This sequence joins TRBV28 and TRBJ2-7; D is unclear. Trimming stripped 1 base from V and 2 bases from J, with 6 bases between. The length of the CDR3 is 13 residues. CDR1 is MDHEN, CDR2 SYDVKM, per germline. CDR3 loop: CASSLFGAYEQYF. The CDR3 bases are TGTGCCAGCAGTTTATTTGGGGCCTACGAGCAGTACTTC.

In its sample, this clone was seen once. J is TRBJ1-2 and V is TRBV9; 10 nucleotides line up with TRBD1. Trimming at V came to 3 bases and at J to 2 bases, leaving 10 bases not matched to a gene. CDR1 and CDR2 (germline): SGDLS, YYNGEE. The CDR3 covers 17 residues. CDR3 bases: TGTGCCAGCAGCGCGACAGGGGGCGCGTCTTTCAACTATGGCTACACCTTC. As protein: CASSATGGASFNYGYTF.

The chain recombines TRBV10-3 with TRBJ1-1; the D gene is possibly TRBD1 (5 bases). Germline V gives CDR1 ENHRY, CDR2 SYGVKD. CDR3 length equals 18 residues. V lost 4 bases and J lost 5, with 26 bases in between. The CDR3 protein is CAISGRLIQGGHGTEAFF. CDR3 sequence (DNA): TGTGCCATCAGTGGTCGCCTTATCCAGGGAGGACATGGGACTGAAGCTTTCTTT.

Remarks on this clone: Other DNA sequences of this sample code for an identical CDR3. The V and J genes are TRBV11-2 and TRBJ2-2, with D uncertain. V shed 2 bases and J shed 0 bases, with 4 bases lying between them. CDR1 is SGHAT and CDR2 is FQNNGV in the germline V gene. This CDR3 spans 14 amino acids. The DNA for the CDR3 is TGTGCCAGCAGCTTACAAGCGAACACCGGGGAGCTGTTTTTT. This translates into CASSLQANTGELFF.

The CDR3 nucleotides are TGTGCCAGCAGCTTCTTTCCGGGTGATCTTTATGGAGGGTACGAGCAGTACTTC. It translates to CASSFFPGDLYGGYEQYF. The chain uses TRBV7-6 and TRBJ2-7; perhaps TRBD2 as D (6 bases). The CDR3 covers 18 residues. With 3 bases removed from V and 4 bases from J, the gap between germline ends came to 25 bases. Per the germline V gene, CDR1 is SGHVS and CDR2 is FNYEAQ.

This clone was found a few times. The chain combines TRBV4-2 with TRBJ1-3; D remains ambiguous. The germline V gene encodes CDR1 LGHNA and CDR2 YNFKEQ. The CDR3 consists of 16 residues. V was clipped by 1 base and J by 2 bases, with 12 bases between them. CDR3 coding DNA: TGTGCCAGCAGCCAAGTCGTACCGTCTACTGGAAACACCATATATTTT. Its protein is CASSQVVPSTGNTIYF.

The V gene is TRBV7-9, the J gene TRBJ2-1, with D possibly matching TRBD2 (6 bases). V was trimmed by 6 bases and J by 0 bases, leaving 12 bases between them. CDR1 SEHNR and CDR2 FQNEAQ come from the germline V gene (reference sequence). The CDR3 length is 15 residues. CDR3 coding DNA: TGTGCCAGCAGAAGCCTAGCGCCCTCCTACAATGAGCAGTTCTTC. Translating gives CASRSLAPSYNEQFF.

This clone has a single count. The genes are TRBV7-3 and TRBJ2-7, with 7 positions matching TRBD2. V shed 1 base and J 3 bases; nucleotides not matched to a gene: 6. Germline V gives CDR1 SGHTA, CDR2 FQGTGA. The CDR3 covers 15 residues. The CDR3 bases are TGTGCCAGCAGCTTAATGGCGGGGGAGGTCTACGAGCAGTACTTC. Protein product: CASSLMAGEVYEQYF.

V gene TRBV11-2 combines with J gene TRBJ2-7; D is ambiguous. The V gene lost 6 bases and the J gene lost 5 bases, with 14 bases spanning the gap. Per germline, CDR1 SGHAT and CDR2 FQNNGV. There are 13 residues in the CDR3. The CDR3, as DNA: TGTGCCAGCAGGTATCCCGGGCGAAACGAGCAGTACTTC. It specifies CASRYPGRNEQYF. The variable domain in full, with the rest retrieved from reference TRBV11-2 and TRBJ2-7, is EAGVAQSPRYKIIEKRQSVAFWCNPISGHATLYWYQQILGQGPKLLIQFQNNGVVDDSQLPKDRFSAERLKGVDSTLKIQPAKLEDSAVYLCASRYPGRNEQYFGPGTRLTVT.

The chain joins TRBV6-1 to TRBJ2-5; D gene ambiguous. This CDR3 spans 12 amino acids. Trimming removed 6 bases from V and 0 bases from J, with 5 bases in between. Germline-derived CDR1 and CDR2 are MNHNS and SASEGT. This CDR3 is CASSPNQETQYF. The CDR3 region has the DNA TGTGCCAGCAGCCCAAACCAAGAGACCCAGTACTTC.

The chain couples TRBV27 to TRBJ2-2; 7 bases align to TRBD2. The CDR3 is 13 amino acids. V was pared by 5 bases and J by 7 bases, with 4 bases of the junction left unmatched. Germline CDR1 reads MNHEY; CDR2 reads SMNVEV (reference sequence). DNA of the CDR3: TGTGCCAGCAGTACGGGGGGTCACGGGGAGCTGTTTTTT. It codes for CASSTGGHGELFF.

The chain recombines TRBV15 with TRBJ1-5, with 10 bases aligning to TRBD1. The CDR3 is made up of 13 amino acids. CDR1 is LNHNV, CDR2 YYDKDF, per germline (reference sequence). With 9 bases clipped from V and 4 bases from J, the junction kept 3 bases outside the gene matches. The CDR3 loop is CATGQGDNQPQHF. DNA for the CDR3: TGTGCCACAGGACAGGGGGATAATCAGCCCCAGCATTTT. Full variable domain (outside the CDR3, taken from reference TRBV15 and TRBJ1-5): DAMVIQNPRYQVTQFGKPVTLSCSQTLNHNVMYWYQQKSSQAPKLLFHYYDKDFNNEADTPDNFQSRRPNTSFCFLDIRSPGLGDTAMYLCATGQGDNQPQHFGDGTRLSIL.

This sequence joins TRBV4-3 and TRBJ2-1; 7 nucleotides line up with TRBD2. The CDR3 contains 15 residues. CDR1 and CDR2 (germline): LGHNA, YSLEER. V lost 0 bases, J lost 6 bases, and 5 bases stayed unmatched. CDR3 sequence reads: CASSQDQGGSNEQFF. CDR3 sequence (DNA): TGCGCCAGCAGCCAAGATCAAGGCGGGAGCAATGAGCAGTTCTTC.

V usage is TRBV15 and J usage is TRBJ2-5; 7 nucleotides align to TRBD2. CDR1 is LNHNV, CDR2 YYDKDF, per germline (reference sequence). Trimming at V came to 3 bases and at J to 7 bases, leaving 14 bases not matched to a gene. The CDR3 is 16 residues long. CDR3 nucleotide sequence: TGTGCCACCAGCAGCACTCGGGACCCCCCGGGGGGGACCCAGTACTTC. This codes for CATSSTRDPPGGTQYF.

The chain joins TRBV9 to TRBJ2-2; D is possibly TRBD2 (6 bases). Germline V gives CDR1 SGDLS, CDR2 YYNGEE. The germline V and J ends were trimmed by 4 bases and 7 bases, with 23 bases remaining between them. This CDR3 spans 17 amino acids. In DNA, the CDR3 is TGTGCCAGCAGCCCACACGTAGGAGGGCCCCGGGACGGGGAGCTGTTTTTT. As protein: CASSPHVGGPRDGELFF.

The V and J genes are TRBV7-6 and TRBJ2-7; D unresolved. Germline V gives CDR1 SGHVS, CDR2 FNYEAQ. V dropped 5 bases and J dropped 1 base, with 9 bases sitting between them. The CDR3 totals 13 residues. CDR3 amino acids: CASSTSRSYEQYF. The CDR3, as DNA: TGTGCCAGCAGCACGTCTCGTTCCTACGAGCAGTACTTC.

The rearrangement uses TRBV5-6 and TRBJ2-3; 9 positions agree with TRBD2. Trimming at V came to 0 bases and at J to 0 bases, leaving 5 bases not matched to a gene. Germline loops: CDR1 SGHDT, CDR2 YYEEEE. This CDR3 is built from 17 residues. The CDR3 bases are TGTGCCAGCAGCTTGGCCCTAGCGGGAACTAGCACAGATACGCAGTATTTT. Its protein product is CASSLALAGTSTDTQYF.

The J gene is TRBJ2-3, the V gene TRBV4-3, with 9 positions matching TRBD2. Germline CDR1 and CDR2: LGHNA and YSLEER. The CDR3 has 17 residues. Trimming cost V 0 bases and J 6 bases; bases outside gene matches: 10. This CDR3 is CASSQDVAGDSGDTQYF. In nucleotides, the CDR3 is TGCGCCAGCAGCCAAGACGTAGCGGGGGACTCTGGGGATACGCAGTATTTT.

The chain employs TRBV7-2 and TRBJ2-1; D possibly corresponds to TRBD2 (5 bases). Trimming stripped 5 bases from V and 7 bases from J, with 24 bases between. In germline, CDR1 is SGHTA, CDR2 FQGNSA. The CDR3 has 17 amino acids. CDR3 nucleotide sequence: TGTGCCAGCAGCCTATCTTATATCCGGGATATAAGGAATGAGCAGTTCTTC. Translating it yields CASSLSYIRDIRNEQFF.

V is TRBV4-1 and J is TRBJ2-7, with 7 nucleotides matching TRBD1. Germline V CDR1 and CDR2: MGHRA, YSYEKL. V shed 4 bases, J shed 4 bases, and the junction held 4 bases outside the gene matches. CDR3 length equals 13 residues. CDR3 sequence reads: CASSLDREYEQYF. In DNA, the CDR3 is TGCGCCAGCAGCCTCGACAGGGAGTACGAGCAGTACTTC.

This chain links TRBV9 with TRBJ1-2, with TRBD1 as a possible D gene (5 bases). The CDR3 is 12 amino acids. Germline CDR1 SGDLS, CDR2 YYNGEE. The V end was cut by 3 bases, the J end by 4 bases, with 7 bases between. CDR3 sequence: CASSGQTYGYTF. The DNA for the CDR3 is TGTGCCAGCAGCGGACAGACCTATGGCTACACCTTC.

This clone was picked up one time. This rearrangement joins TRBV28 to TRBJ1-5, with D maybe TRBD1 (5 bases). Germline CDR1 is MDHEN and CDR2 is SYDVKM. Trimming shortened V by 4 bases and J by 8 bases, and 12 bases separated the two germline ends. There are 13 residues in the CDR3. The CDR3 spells CASSWGNREPQHF. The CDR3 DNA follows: TGTGCCAGCAGTTGGGGGAATCGGGAGCCCCAGCATTTT.

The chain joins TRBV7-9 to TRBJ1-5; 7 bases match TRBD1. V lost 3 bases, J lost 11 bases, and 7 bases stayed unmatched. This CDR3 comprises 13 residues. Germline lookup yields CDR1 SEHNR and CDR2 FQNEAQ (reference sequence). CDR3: CASSFSDREAQHF. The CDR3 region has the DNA TGTGCCAGCAGCTTCTCCGACAGGGAGGCCCAGCATTTT.

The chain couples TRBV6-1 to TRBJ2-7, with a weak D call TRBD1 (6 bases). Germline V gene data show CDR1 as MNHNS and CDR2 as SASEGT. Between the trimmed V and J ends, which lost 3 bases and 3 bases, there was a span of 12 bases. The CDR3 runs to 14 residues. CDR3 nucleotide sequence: TGTGCCAGCAGTGACTGGGACACCCTCTACGAGCAGTACTTC. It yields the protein CASSDWDTLYEQYF.